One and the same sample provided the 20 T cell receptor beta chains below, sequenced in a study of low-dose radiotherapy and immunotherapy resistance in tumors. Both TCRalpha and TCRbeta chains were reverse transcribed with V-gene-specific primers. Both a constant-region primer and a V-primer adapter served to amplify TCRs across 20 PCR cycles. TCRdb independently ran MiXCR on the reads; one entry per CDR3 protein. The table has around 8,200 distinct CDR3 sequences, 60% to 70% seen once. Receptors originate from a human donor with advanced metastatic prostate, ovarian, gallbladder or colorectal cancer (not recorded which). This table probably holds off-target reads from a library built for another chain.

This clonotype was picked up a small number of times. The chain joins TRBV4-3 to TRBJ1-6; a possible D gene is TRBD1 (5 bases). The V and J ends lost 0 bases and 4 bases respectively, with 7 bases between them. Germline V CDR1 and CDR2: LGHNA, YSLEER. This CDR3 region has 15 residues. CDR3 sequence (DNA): TGCGCCAGCAGCCAAGATCAGGGATATAATTCACCCCTCCACTTT. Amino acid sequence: CASSQDQGYNSPLHF.

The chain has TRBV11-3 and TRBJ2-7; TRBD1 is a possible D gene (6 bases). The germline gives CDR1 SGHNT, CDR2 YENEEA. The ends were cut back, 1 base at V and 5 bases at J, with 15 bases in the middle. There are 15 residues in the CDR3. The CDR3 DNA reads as TGTGCCAGCAGCTTAGTGGGGGCAGGGGACGACGAGCAGTACTTC. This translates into CASSLVGAGDDEQYF.

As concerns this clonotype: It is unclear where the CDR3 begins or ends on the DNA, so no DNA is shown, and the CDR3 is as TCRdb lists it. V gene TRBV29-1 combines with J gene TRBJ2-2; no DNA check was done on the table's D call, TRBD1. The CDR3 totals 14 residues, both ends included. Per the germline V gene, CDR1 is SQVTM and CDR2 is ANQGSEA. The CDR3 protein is CSGRQGLRAGELFF.

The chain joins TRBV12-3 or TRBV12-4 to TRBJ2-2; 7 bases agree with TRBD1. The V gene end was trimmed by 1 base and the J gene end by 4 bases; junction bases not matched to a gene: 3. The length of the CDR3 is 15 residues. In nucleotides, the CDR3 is TGTGCCAGCAGTTTAGGAACAGGGGTCACCGGGGAGCTGTTTTTT. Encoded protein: CASSLGTGVTGELFF.

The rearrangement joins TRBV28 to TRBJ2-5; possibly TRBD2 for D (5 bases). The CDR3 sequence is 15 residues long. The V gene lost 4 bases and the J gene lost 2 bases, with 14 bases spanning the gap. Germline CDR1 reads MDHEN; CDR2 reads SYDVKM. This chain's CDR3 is CASSSPGRGQETQYF. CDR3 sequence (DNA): TGTGCCAGCAGTTCCCCCGGACGGGGACAAGAGACCCAGTACTTC.

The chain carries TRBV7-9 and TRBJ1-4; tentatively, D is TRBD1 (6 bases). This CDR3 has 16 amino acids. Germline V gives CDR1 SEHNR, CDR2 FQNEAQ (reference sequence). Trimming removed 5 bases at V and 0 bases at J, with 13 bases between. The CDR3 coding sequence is TGTGCCAGCAGCCCAGGGACAACAGCAACTAATGAAAAACTGTTTTTT. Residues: CASSPGTTATNEKLFF.

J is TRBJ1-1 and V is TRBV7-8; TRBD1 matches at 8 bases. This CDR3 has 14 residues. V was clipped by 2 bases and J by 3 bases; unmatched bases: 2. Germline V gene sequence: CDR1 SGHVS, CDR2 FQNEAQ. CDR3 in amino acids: CASSLTRGHTEAFF. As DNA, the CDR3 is TGTGCCAGCAGCTTAACCAGGGGGCACACTGAAGCTTTCTTT.

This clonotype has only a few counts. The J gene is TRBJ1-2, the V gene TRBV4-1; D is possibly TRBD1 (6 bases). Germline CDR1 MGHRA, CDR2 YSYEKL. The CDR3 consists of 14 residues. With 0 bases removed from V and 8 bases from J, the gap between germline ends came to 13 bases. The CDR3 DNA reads TGCGCCAGCAGCCAAGATAGCAGGGGATGGGGCTACACCTTC. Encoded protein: CASSQDSRGWGYTF.

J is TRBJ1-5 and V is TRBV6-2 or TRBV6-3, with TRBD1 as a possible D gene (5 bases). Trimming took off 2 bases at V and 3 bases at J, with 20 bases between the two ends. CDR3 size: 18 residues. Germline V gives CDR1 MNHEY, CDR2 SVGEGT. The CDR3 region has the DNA TGTGCCAGCAGTTACCCGGCCGCAACAGGTACCTCCAATCAGCCCCAGCATTTT. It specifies CASSYPAATGTSNQPQHF.

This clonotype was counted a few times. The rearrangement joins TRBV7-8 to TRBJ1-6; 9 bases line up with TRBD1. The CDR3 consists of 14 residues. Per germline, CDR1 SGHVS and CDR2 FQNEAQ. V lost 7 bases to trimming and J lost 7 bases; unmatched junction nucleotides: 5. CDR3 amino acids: CASTTGTGNSPLHF. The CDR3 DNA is TGTGCCAGCACCACCGGGACAGGGAATTCACCCCTCCACTTT.

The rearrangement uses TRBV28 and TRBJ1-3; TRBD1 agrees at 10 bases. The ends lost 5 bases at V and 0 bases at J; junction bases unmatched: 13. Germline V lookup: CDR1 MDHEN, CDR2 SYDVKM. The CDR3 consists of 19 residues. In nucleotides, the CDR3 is TGTGCCAGCAGTGAGCCCCGGGACAGGGGATATGGCTCTGGAAACACCATATATTTT. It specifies CASSEPRDRGYGSGNTIYF.

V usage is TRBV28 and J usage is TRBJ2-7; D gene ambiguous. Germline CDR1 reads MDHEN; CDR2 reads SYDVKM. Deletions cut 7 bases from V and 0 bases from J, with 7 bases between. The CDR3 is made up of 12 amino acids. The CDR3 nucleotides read TGTGCCAGCACCATGAGCTCCTACGAGCAGTACTTC. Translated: CASTMSSYEQYF.

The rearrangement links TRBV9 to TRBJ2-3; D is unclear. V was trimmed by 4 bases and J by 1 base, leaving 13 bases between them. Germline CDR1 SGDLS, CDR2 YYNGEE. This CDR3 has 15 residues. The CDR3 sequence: CASSPSEPRTDTQYF. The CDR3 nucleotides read TGTGCCAGCAGCCCTTCTGAGCCACGCACAGATACGCAGTATTTT.

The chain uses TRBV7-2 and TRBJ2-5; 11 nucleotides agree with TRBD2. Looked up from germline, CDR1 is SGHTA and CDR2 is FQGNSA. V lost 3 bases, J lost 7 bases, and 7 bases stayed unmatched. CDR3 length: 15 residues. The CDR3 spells CASSFPSGGPGTQYF. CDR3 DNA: TGTGCCAGCAGCTTTCCTAGCGGGGGGCCAGGGACCCAGTACTTC.

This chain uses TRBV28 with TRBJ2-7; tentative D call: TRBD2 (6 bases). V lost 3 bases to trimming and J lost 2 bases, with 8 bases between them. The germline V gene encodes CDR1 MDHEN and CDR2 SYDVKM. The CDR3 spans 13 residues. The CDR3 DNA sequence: TGTGCCAGCAGTTTGCGGGACGCCTACGAGCAGTACTTC. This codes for CASSLRDAYEQYF.

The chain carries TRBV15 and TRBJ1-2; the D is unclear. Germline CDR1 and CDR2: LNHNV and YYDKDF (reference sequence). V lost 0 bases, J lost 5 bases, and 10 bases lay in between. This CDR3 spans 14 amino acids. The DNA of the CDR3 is TGTGCCACCAGCAGAGATTTCAGCCTGTATGGCTACACCTTC. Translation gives CATSRDFSLYGYTF.

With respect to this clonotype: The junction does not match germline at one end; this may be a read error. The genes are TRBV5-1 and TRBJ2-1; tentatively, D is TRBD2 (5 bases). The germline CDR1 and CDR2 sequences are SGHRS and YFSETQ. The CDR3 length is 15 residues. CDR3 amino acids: CASRAEVFSYDEQFF. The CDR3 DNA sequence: TGCGCCAGCAGGGCGGAGGTTTTCTCCTACGATGAGCAGTTCTTC.

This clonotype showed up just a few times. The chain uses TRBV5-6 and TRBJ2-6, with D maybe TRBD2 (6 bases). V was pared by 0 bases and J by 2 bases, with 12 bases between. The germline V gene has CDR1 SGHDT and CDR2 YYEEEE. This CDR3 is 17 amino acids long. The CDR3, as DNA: TGTGCCAGCAGCTTGGCCCCCGCGGGGCCTGGGGCCAACGTCCTGACTTTC. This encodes CASSLAPAGPGANVLTF.

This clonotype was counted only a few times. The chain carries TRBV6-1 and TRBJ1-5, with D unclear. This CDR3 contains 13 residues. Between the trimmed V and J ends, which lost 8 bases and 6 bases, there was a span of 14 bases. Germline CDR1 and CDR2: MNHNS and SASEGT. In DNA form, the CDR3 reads TGTGCCAGCGGTGGGATGATAGGTCAGCCCCAGCATTTT. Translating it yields CASGGMIGQPQHF.

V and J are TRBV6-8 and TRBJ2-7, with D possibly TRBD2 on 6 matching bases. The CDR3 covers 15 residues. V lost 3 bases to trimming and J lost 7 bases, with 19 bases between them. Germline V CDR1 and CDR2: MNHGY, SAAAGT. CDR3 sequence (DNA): TGTGCCAGCAGTTATCGAGTGCCTGGGGCGGGGGAGCAGTACTTC. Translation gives CASSYRVPGAGEQYF.